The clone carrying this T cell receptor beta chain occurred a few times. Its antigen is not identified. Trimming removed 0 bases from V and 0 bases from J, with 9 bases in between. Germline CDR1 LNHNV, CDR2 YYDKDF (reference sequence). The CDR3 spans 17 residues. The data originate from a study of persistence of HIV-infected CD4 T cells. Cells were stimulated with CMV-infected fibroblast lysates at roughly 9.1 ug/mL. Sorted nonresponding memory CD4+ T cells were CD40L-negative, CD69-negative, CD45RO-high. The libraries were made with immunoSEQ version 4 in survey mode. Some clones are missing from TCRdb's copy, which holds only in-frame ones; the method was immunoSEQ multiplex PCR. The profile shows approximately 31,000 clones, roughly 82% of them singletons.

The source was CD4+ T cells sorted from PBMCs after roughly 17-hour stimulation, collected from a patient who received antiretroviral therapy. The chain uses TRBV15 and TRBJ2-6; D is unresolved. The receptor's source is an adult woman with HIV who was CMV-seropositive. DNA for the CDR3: TGTGCCACCAGCAGAGATCGTGGTCTCTCTGGGGCCAACGTCCTGACTTTC. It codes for CATSRDRGLSGANVLTF.